This TCR beta chain came from a study of T cell responses to AZD1222 COVID-19 vaccine. Study results and limitations: Spike-wide coverage was observed for vaccine-associated CD4 TCRs, with dominant responses at 160-218 and 743-854. Clonal diversity was possibly underestimated, and white British individuals and females predominated among donors. In all cases, repertoires were sampled only after the peak T cell response. Unmutated regions of variants are reportedly targeted by nearly half of spike-specific TCRs.

The CDR3 is 15 amino acids. V lost 0 bases and J lost 0, with 9 bases in between. Germline V gene lookup returns CDR1 SGHAT and CDR2 FQNNGV. The data were produced by immunoSEQ multiplex PCR, yet TCRdb's version contains in-frame clones alone and is incomplete. Here the sample spans over 60,000 clones, approximately 85% being singletons. This clone is a singleton in its sample. Its target is not known. The chain recombines TRBV11-2 with TRBJ2-7, with D tentatively TRBD1 (6 bases). The clonotype was recovered from an adult in good health. Sample: peripheral blood, taken on day 0 of MenACWY control vaccination. In DNA, the CDR3 is TGTGCCAGCAGCTTAGATGGGGGCAGCTCCTACGAGCAGTACTTC. Translated: CASSLDGGSSYEQYF.